A single sample gave rise to the 13 T cell receptor beta chains below, sequenced in a study of blood T cell repertoires in COVID-19. Sequenced by immunoSEQ multiplex PCR; TCRdb stores in-frame clones only, minus some. The data hold 450,000 to 600,000 clones, with around 90% observed a single time. The source material was PBMCs or T cells enriched from blood (not recorded which). The receptors were sampled from a woman under 30 who had recovered from COVID-19.

The chain uses TRBV11-2 and TRBJ2-3; D perhaps matches TRBD2 (6 bases). From germline, CDR1 is SGHAT and CDR2 FQNNGV. This CDR3 spans 16 amino acids. Trimming removed 5 bases from V and 2 bases from J, with 17 bases in between. This CDR3 is CASSGAGGGFTDTQYF. CDR3 DNA: TGTGCCAGCAGCGGTGCTGGTGGGGGGTTCACAGATACGCAGTATTTT.

This clone has a handful of counts. V gene TRBV7-8 combines with J gene TRBJ1-1; no reliable D call. Per the germline V gene, CDR1 is SGHVS and CDR2 is FQNEAQ. The CDR3 extends over 13 amino acids. Trimming took 4 bases from V and 5 from J, leaving 11 bases between them. This CDR3 reads CASSSQSGTEAFF. The CDR3 DNA reads as TGTGCCAGCAGCTCCCAAAGCGGTACTGAAGCTTTCTTT.

CDR3 residues: CAWRPSGGHTDTQYF. CDR3 sequence (DNA): TGTGCCTGGAGACCTAGCGGGGGTCACACAGATACGCAGTATTTT. The chain is built from TRBV30 and TRBJ2-3; TRBD2 aligns across 10 bases. This CDR3 contains 15 residues. Germline V gene sequence: CDR1 GTSNPN, CDR2 SVGIG (reference sequence). J was trimmed by 2 bases and V by 3 bases; bases with no gene match: 5.

This sequence joins TRBV5-8 and TRBJ2-7, with 7 bases aligning to TRBD1. V trimming: 1 base; J trimming: 5 bases; junction bases outside the gene matches: 6. The CDR3 totals 14 residues. Germline values: CDR1 SGHTS, CDR2 YDEGEE. This chain's CDR3 is CASSLRQGWDEQYF. The CDR3 coding sequence is TGTGCCAGCAGCTTGCGACAGGGATGGGACGAGCAGTACTTC.

The chain recombines TRBV27 with TRBJ2-6, with a possible D match to TRBD2 (6 bases). This CDR3 is 15 amino acids long. The V gene's germline CDR1 is MNHEY and CDR2 SMNVEV (reference sequence). V lost 4 bases, J lost 4 bases, and 11 bases lay in between. This CDR3 is CASSSRGRGANVLTF. CDR3 nucleotides: TGTGCCAGCAGTTCCCGGGGGAGAGGGGCCAACGTCCTGACTTTC.

This chain uses TRBV24-1 with TRBJ2-3, with D maybe TRBD1 (5 bases). The CDR3 has 18 amino acids. V was shortened by 3 bases and J by 2 bases, with 20 bases between the two germline ends. CDR1 is KGHDR and CDR2 is SFDVKD in the germline V gene. In nucleotides, the CDR3 is TGTGCCACCAGTGATGCCGCGAAAGGGGCGAAATTCACAGATACGCAGTATTTT. Its translation: CATSDAAKGAKFTDTQYF.

This sequence joins TRBV28 and TRBJ1-1; no reliable D call. The germline CDR1 and CDR2 sequences are MDHEN and SYDVKM. Trimming removed 5 bases from V and 0 bases from J, with 7 bases in between. This CDR3 is built from 13 residues. CDR3 sequence: CASSQALNTEAFF. DNA for the CDR3: TGTGCCAGCAGTCAAGCCCTGAACACTGAAGCTTTCTTT. Looking up the rest from reference TRBV28 and TRBJ1-1 gives the full variable domain: DVKVTQSSRYLVKRTGEKVFLECVQDMDHENMFWYRQDPGLGLRLIYFSYDVKMKEKGDIPEGYSVSREKKERFSLILESASTNQTSMYLCASSQALNTEAFFGQGTRLTVV.

The V and J genes are TRBV7-9 and TRBJ2-7; 7 bases are a match to TRBD1. V trimming: 5 bases; J trimming: 1 base; junction bases outside the gene matches: 11. This CDR3 region has 16 residues. Germline CDR1 SEHNR, CDR2 FQNEAQ (reference sequence). CDR3 nucleotide sequence: TGTGCCAGCAGCGGTACGACAGGGCTCGTATCCTACGAGCAGTACTTC. This sequence encodes CASSGTTGLVSYEQYF.

The chain has TRBV6-5 and TRBJ2-7; 8 bases align to TRBD2. The CDR3 is 13 amino acids. Germline trimming cut 7 bases from V and 1 base from J; bases unmatched to any gene: 3. Germline assignment: CDR1 MNHEY and CDR2 SVGAGI. The CDR3 region is CASNTGGSYEQYF. The CDR3 DNA reads TGTGCCAGCAATACGGGGGGGTCCTACGAGCAGTACTTC.

The CDR3: CASSSGSFPGYGYTF. CDR3 nucleotide sequence: TGTGCCAGCAGTTCAGGGTCTTTTCCCGGATATGGCTACACCTTC. The chain uses TRBV14 and TRBJ1-2; a possible D gene is TRBD1 (5 bases). Germline V lookup: CDR1 SGHDN, CDR2 FVKESK. V was clipped by 6 bases and J by 5 bases, with 19 bases between them. The CDR3 contains 15 residues.

This clone appeared a few times. The rearrangement uses TRBV5-1 and TRBJ1-5; D is uncertain. The V gene lost 2 bases and the J gene lost 3 bases, with 6 bases spanning the gap. Germline CDR1 and CDR2: SGHRS and YFSETQ. The CDR3 length is 13 residues. Here the CDR3 DNA reads TGCGCCAGCAGCTTCGACTTCAATCAGCCCCAGCATTTT. Encoded protein: CASSFDFNQPQHF.

The chain couples TRBV29-1 to TRBJ2-2; a weak D match, TRBD2 (6 bases). This CDR3 comprises 15 residues. In germline, CDR1 is SQVTM, CDR2 ANQGSEA. The germline V and J ends were trimmed by 7 bases and 7 bases, with 22 bases remaining between them. CDR3 DNA: TGCAGCGGGGGTGGAGGGTCGGGAGATGGCGGGGAGCTGTTTTTT. Its translation is CSGGGGSGDGGELFF.

CDR3 protein: CASSVAGGANVLTF. CDR3 DNA sequence: TGTGCCAGCAGCGTAGCAGGTGGGGCCAACGTCCTGACTTTC. The rearrangement links TRBV9 to TRBJ2-6; D gene ambiguous. V shed 0 bases and J shed 3 bases, with 4 bases lying between them. There are 14 residues in the CDR3. Looked up from germline, CDR1 is SGDLS and CDR2 is YYNGEE. Full variable domain (missing parts from reference TRBV9 and TRBJ2-6): DSGVTQTPKHLITATGQRVTLRCSPRSGDLSVYWYQQSLDQGLQFLIQYYNGEERAKGNILERFSAQQFPDLHSELNLSSLELGDSALYFCASSVAGGANVLTFGAGSRLTVL.